What follows are 32 T cell receptor beta chains derived from one specimen sequenced in a study of monozygotic twins with inflammatory bowel disease (dated by TCRdb to the late 2010s). Libraries were constructed by 5' RACE. Sequenced on an Illumina HiSeq 2500. Once TCRdb had reprocessed the reads, it stored one entry per CDR3 protein sequence and supplied no DNA. For this sample, the table gives approximately 400,000 distinct CDR3 sequences. Jointly, the top ten make up 2% to 3% of the sample. Material: blood. The receptors come from a human donor with ulcerative colitis or Crohn's disease, or a healthy co-twin of an affected twin (not recorded which).

J is TRBJ1-5 and V is TRBV28; lacking DNA, the TRBD1 call made by TCRdb goes unchecked. CDR3 length equals 16 residues. Looked up from germline, CDR1 is MDHEN and CDR2 is SYDVKM. The CDR3 loop reads CASSSARGLGNQPQHF.

The chain links TRBV3-1 to TRBJ2-5; TCRdb's assignment of TRBD1 cannot be checked, as there is no DNA. CDR3 size: 16 residues. Germline loops: CDR1 LGHDT, CDR2 YNNKEL (reference sequence). CDR3 amino acids: CASLRGGATITETQYF.

The genes are TRBV14 and TRBJ2-3; lacking DNA, the TRBD2 call made by TCRdb goes unchecked. The CDR3 has 17 residues. The germline CDR1 and CDR2 sequences are SGHDN and FVKESK. This CDR3 reads CASSSRLAGDLTDTQYF.

The rearrangement links TRBV7-2 to TRBJ2-3; there is no DNA to check the TCRdb D call of TRBD1. The germline gives CDR1 SGHTA, CDR2 FQGNSA. The CDR3 length is 15 residues. The chain's CDR3 is CASSTWDRGTDTQYF. Combining the CDR3 with reference TRBV7-2 and TRBJ2-3 gives the whole variable domain GAGVSQSPSNKVTEKGKDVELRCDPISGHTALYWYRQSLGQGLEFLIYFQGNSAPDKSGLPSDRFSAERTGGSVSTLTIQRTQQEDSAVYLCASSTWDRGTDTQYFGPGTRLTVL.

The V gene is TRBV10-2, the J gene TRBJ2-3; checking the TCRdb D call of TRBD1 is not possible without DNA. This CDR3 spans 15 amino acids. Germline V lookup: CDR1 WSHSY, CDR2 SAAADI. CDR3 residues: CASSEFGGATDTQYF.

The gene calls are TRBV7-2 and TRBJ1-6; TCRdb selects TRBD1, and the lack of DNA leaves this call unchecked. The CDR3 covers 15 residues. From germline, CDR1 is SGHTA and CDR2 FQGNSA. CDR3 residues: CASSHPGRPNSPLHF.

The chain uses TRBV7-9 and TRBJ1-6; lacking DNA, the TRBD1 call made by TCRdb goes unchecked. The germline V gene encodes CDR1 SEHNR and CDR2 FQNEAQ (reference sequence). This CDR3 spans 13 amino acids. The CDR3 spells CASSLNRDSPLHF.

V gene TRBV23-1 combines with J gene TRBJ1-1; the TRBD1 assignment by TCRdb is unverifiable without DNA. TRBV23-1 is treated as an ORF (open reading frame) with a function not yet certain. This CDR3 spans 17 amino acids. The CDR3 protein is CASSQGGGLSYHPEAFF.

The chain joins TRBV28 to TRBJ1-2; TCRdb selects TRBD1, and the lack of DNA leaves this call unchecked. Germline V gives CDR1 MDHEN, CDR2 SYDVKM. The CDR3 covers 14 residues. This chain's CDR3 is CASSWDRSNYGYTF.

V usage is TRBV19 and J usage is TRBJ1-4. The CDR3 runs 13 residues. CDR1 is LNHDA and CDR2 is SQIVND in the germline V gene (reference sequence). The CDR3 here is CASSIQGRQKLFF.

CDR3 protein: CASSFRTRSVGDLFF. V and J are TRBV27 and TRBJ2-2; TCRdb's D call, TRBD2, is unchecked because there is no DNA. Germline loops: CDR1 MNHEY, CDR2 SMNVEV (reference sequence). The CDR3 runs 15 residues.

This chain connects TRBV19 to TRBJ1-1. CDR1 is LNHDA, CDR2 SQIVND, per germline (reference sequence). This CDR3 spans 12 amino acids. The CDR3 loop reads CASGGWAQQAFF.

The chain has TRBV29-1 and TRBJ2-3. The germline V gene encodes CDR1 SQVTM and CDR2 ANQGSEA. CDR3 length: 12 residues. CDR3 sequence reads: CSDAEVTDTQYF.

This rearrangement joins TRBV5-5 to TRBJ1-3. This CDR3 contains 16 residues. Germline-derived CDR1 and CDR2 are SGHKS and YYEKEE (reference sequence). CDR3 protein: CASTTTRTVSGNTIYF.

The chain uses TRBV20-1 and TRBJ1-2; the D gene TCRdb calls, TRBD1, cannot be checked with no DNA. CDR1 and CDR2 (germline): DFQATT, SNEGSKA (reference sequence). The CDR3 length is 12 residues. CDR3 amino acids: CSQVSPGTGYTF.

The rearrangement links TRBV10-3 to TRBJ1-3; the TCRdb call, TRBD1, lacks DNA for checking. CDR1 ENHRY and CDR2 SYGVKD come from the germline V gene. CDR3 length: 15 amino acids. The CDR3 loop is CAISGEGAAGNTIYF.

The chain recombines TRBV2 with TRBJ2-1; TCRdb selects TRBD2, and the lack of DNA leaves this call unchecked. The CDR3 covers 13 residues. The germline gives CDR1 SNHLY, CDR2 FYNNEI. This chain's CDR3 is CASRRLPRYEQFF.

This chain joins TRBV28 and TRBJ2-7; checking the TCRdb D call of TRBD1 is not possible without DNA. Germline V lookup: CDR1 MDHEN, CDR2 SYDVKM. The CDR3 totals 15 residues. CDR3 residues: CASITGTRNSYEQYF. Variable domain in full (rest from reference TRBV28 and TRBJ2-7): DVKVTQSSRYLVKRTGEKVFLECVQDMDHENMFWYRQDPGLGLRLIYFSYDVKMKEKGDIPEGYSVSREKKERFSLILESASTNQTSMYLCASITGTRNSYEQYFGPGTRLTVT.

This chain joins TRBV28 and TRBJ2-2; without DNA, the TCRdb call of TRBD1 cannot be checked. Germline CDR1 and CDR2: MDHEN and SYDVKM. CDR3 length: 14 amino acids. CDR3 residues: CASRAGTGAGELFF.

The gene calls are TRBV29-1 and TRBJ2-7; no DNA is available, so the TRBD2 call from TCRdb remains unchecked. CDR1 and CDR2 from the germline V gene are SQVTM and ANQGSEA. This CDR3 region has 16 residues. This CDR3 reads CSVNTGLAGGRSEQYF.

CDR3 amino acids: CASSSPPDRVYTQYF. The chain links TRBV5-5 to TRBJ2-3; TCRdb lists TRBD1, though no DNA is available to test this call. CDR3 length: 15 residues. CDR1 is SGHKS and CDR2 is YYEKEE in the germline V gene (reference sequence).

V usage is TRBV6-6 and J usage is TRBJ2-7; with no DNA, the TCRdb D assignment of TRBD2 cannot be verified. This CDR3 region has 14 residues. CDR1 and CDR2 (germline): MNHNY, SVGAGI (reference sequence). Here the CDR3 reads CASRTLAGGREQYF.

The chain is built from TRBV3-1 and TRBJ2-7; TCRdb's assignment of TRBD2 cannot be checked, as there is no DNA. The CDR3 is 18 residues long. Germline V gives CDR1 LGHDT, CDR2 YNNKEL (reference sequence). The CDR3: CASSQGRTSGKWGYEQYF.

V and J are TRBV10-3 and TRBJ2-5. There are 13 residues in the CDR3. In germline, CDR1 is ENHRY, CDR2 SYGVKD. CDR3 residues: CAISGKLFETQYF.

The V and J genes are TRBV6-2 or TRBV6-3 and TRBJ1-6; TCRdb's assignment of TRBD1 cannot be checked, as there is no DNA. Germline CDR1 MNHEY, CDR2 SVGEGT. This CDR3 is 16 amino acids long. The CDR3 here is CASSYSETGRDSPLHF.

J is TRBJ2-5 and V is TRBV5-6; TCRdb proposes TRBD1, but this gene call is untestable without DNA. Germline V CDR1 and CDR2: SGHDT, YYEEEE. CDR3 length: 14 amino acids. CDR3 amino acids: CASSLDRLGETQYF.

V usage is TRBV12-3 or TRBV12-4 and J usage is TRBJ2-1; as DNA is missing, the TRBD1 call by TCRdb cannot be tested. The CDR3 is made up of 17 amino acids. CDR3 sequence: CASKPPAGGLGIGEQFF.

The chain links TRBV15 to TRBJ2-5; TCRdb proposes TRBD1, but this gene call is untestable without DNA. CDR1 LNHNV and CDR2 YYDKDF come from the germline V gene (reference sequence). This CDR3 has 17 amino acids. Here the CDR3 reads CATSRAVGPRLGETQYF.

V and J are TRBV20-1 and TRBJ1-1; TCRdb indicates TRBD1, and absent DNA this call remains unverified. The CDR3 runs 13 residues. Looked up from germline, CDR1 is DFQATT and CDR2 is SNEGSKA (reference sequence). CDR3 protein: CSAISGGNTEAFF.

The genes are TRBV3-1 and TRBJ2-7; TCRdb picks TRBD2, but there is no DNA to check that call. This CDR3 has 16 amino acids. Germline CDR1 LGHDT, CDR2 YNNKEL (reference sequence). CDR3 sequence reads: CASSHTGAGGPGEQYF.

The chain carries TRBV10-3 and TRBJ1-6; TCRdb outputs TRBD1, but without DNA this stays unchecked. Germline V gene data show CDR1 as ENHRY and CDR2 as SYGVKD. The CDR3 spans 15 residues. CDR3 loop: CAISPSGGRDSPLHF.

The rearrangement links TRBV6-2 or TRBV6-3 to TRBJ2-1. The CDR3 is 15 residues long. In germline, CDR1 is MNHEY, CDR2 SVGEGT. This CDR3 is CASSYQRSSYNEQFF.